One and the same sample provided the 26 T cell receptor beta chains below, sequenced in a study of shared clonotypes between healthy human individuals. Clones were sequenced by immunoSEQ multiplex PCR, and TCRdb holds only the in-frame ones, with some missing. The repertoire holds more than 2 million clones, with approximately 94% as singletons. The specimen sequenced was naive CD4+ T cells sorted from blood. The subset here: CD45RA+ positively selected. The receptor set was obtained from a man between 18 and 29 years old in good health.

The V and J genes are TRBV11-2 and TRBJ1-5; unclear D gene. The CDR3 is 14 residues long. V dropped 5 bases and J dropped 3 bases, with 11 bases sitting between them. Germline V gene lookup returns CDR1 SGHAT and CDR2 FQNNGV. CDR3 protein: CASSPGGYNQPQHF. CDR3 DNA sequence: TGTGCCAGCAGCCCGGGAGGGTACAATCAGCCCCAGCATTTT.

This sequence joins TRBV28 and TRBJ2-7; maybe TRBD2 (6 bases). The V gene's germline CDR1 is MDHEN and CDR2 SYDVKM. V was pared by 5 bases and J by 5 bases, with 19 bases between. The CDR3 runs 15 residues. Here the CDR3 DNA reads TGTGCCAGCAGTCCGGGACTCCCTGGGGGTGACGAGCAGTACTTC. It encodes CASSPGLPGGDEQYF.

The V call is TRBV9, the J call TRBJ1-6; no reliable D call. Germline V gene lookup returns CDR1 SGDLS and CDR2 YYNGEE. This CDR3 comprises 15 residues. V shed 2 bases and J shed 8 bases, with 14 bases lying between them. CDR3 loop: CASSVEGWEDSPLHF. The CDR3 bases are TGTGCCAGCAGCGTTGAAGGGTGGGAGGATTCACCCCTCCACTTT.

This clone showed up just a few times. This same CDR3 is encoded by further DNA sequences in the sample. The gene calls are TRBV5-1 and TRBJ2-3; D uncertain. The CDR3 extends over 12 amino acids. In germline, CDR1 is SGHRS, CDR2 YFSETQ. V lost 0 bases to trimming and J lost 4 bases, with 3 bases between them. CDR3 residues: CASSLVPDTQYF. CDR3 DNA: TGCGCCAGCAGCTTGGTCCCAGATACGCAGTATTTT.

CDR3: CAWSVQFHEQYF. Here the CDR3 DNA reads TGTGCCTGGAGTGTACAGTTCCACGAGCAGTACTTC. The chain combines TRBV30 with TRBJ2-7; D is ambiguous. V was clipped by 0 bases and J by 5 bases, with 8 bases between them. CDR3 size: 12 residues. CDR1 and CDR2 from the germline V gene are GTSNPN and SVGIG (reference sequence).

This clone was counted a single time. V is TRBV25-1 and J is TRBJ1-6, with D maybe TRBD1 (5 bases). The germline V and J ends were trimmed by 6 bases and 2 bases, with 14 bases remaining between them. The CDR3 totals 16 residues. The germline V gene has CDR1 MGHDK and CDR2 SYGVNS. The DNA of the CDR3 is TGTGCCAGCAGGGGCCGGGGCGGCGCCTATAATTCACCCCTCCACTTT. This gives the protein CASRGRGGAYNSPLHF.

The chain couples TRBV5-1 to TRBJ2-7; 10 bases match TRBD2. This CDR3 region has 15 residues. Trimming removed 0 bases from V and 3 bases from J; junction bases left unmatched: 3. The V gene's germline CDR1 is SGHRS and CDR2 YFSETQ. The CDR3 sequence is CASSLEASGGYEQYF. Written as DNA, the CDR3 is TGCGCCAGCAGCTTGGAGGCTAGCGGGGGCTACGAGCAGTACTTC.

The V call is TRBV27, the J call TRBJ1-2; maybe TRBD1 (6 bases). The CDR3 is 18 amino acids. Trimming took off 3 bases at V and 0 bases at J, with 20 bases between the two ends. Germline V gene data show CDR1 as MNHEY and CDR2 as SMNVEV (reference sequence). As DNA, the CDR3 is TGTGCCAGCAGTTTCCTCAAGGGGGGCGGGAAAACTAACTATGGCTACACCTTC. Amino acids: CASSFLKGGGKTNYGYTF.

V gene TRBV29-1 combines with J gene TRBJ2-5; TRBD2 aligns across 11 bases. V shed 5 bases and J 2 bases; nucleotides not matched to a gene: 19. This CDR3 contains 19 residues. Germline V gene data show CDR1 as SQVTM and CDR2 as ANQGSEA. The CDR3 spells CSVLRLVYSGGARQETQYF. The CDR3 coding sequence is TGCAGCGTTCTTCGTTTGGTTTATAGCGGGGGGGCGCGACAAGAGACCCAGTACTTC.

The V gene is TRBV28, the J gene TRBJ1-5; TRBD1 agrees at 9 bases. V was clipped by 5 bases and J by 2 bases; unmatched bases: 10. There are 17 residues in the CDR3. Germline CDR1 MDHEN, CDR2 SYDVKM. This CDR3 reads CASSPGQGGEGNQPQHF. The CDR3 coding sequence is TGTGCCAGCAGTCCGGGACAGGGTGGGGAGGGCAATCAGCCCCAGCATTTT.

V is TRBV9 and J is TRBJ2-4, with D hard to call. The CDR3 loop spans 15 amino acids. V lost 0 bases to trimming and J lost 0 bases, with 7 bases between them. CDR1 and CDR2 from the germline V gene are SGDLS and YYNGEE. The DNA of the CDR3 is TGTGCCAGCAGCGTAGATTACGGAGCCAAAAACATTCAGTACTTC. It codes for CASSVDYGAKNIQYF.

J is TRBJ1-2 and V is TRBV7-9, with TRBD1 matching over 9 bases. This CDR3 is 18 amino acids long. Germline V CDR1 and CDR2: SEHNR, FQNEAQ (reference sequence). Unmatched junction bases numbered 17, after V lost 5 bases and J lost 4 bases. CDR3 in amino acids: CASSVTGTGLRPIYGYTF. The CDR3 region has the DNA TGTGCCAGCAGCGTCACCGGGACAGGGTTAAGACCTATCTATGGCTACACCTTC.

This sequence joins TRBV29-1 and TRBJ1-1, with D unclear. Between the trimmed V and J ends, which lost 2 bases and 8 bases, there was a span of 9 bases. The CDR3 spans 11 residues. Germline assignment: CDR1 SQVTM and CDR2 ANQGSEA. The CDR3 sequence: CSVEIKQEAFF. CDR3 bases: TGCAGCGTTGAAATAAAACAGGAAGCTTTCTTT.

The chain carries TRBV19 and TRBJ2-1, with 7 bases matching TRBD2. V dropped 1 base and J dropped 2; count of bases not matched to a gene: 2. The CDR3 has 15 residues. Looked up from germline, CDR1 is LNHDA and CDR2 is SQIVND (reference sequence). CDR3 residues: CASSIAGGTYNEQFF. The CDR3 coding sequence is TGTGCCAGTAGTATAGCGGGGGGAACCTACAATGAGCAGTTCTTC.

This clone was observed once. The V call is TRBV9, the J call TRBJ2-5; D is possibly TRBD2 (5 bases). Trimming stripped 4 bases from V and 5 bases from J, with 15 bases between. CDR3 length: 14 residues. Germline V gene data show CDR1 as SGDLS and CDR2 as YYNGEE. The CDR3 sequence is CASSPLGSEETQYF. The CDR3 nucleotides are TGTGCCAGCAGCCCCCTGGGGAGCGAGGAGACCCAGTACTTC.

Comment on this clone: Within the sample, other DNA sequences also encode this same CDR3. CDR3 residues: CASSLDRATDTQYF. The CDR3 nucleotides are TGCGCCAGCAGCCTAGACAGGGCTACAGATACGCAGTATTTT. The chain joins TRBV5-1 to TRBJ2-3, with 7 positions matching TRBD1. This CDR3 spans 14 amino acids. The V segment lost 4 bases and the J segment 3 bases; nucleotides outside the gene matches: 5. Germline-derived CDR1 and CDR2 are SGHRS and YFSETQ.

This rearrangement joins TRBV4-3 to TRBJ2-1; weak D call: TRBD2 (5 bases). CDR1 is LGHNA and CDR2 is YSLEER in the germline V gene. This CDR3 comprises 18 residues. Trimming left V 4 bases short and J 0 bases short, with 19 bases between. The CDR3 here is CASSLGGGAQSSYNEQFF. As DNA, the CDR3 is TGCGCCAGCAGCCTAGGAGGCGGCGCCCAGAGCTCCTACAATGAGCAGTTCTTC.

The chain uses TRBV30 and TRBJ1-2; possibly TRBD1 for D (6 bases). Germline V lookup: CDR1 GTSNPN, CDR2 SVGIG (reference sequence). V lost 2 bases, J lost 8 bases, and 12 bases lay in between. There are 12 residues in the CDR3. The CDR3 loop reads CAWSIQGRGYTF. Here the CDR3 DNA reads TGTGCCTGGAGTATACAGGGTCGGGGCTACACCTTC.

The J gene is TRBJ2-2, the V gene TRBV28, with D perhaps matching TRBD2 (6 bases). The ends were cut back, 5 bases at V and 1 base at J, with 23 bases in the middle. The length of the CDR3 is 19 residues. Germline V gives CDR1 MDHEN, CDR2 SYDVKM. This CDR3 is CASSLHSQLGTLNTGELFF. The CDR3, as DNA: TGTGCCAGCAGTCTACACAGCCAACTAGGGACTTTGAACACCGGGGAGCTGTTTTTT. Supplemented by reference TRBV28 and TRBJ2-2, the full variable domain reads DVKVTQSSRYLVKRTGEKVFLECVQDMDHENMFWYRQDPGLGLRLIYFSYDVKMKEKGDIPEGYSVSREKKERFSLILESASTNQTSMYLCASSLHSQLGTLNTGELFFGEGSRLTVL.

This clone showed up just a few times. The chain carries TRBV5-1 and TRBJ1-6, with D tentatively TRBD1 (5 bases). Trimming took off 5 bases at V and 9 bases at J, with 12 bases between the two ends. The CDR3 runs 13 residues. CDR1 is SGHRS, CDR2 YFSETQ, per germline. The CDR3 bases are TGCGCCAGCAGGGCTAAGGGACCTTCACCCCTCCACTTT. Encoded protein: CASRAKGPSPLHF.

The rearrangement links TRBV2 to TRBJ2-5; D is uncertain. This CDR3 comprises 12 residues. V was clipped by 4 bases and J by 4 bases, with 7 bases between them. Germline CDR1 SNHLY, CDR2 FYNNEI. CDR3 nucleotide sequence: TGTGCCAGCAGTGGGGAAACAGAGACCCAGTACTTC. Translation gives CASSGETETQYF.

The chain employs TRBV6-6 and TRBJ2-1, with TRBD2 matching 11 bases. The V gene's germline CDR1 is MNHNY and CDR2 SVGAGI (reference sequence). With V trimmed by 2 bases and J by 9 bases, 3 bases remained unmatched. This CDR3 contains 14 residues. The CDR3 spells CASSYGLAGGEQFF. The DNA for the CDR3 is TGTGCCAGCAGTTACGGGCTAGCGGGGGGTGAGCAGTTCTTC.

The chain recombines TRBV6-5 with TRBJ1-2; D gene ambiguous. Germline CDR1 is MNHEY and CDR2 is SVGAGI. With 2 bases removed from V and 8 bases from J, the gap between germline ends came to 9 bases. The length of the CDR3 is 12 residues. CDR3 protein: CASSYGSEGYTF. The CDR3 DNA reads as TGTGCCAGCAGTTACGGGTCCGAGGGCTACACCTTC.

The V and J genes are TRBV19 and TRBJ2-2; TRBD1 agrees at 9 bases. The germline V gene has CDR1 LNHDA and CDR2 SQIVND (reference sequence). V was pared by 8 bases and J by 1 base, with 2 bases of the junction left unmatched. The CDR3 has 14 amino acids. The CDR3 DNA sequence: TGTGCCAGTGAGGGACAGGGGAACACCGGGGAGCTGTTTTTT. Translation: CASEGQGNTGELFF.

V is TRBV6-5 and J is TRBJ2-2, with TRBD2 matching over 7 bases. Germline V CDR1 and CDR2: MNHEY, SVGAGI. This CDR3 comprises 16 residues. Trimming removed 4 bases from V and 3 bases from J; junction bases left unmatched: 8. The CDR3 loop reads CASSSRGLADTGELFF. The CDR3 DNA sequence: TGTGCCAGCAGTTCCCGTGGGCTAGCGGACACCGGGGAGCTGTTTTTT.

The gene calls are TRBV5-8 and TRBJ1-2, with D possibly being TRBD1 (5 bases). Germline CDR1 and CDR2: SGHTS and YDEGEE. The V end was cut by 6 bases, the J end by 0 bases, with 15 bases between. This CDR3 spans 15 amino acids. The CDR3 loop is CASNPRTLANYGYTF. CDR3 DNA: TGTGCCAGCAACCCTAGGACACTAGCTAACTATGGCTACACCTTC.